This T cell receptor (beta chain) stems from a study of cytomegalovirus exposure and HLA in healthy donors. In the study overall: The same platform as the approximately 660 first-cohort repertoires was used for the 95 to 150 validation repertoires, a later analysis reported.

General study points: The study recorded over 150 TCR beta chains that were cytomegalovirus-associated.

Profiling relied on immunoSEQ multiplex PCR, and the TCRdb table lists in-frame clones only, not all of them. The data show 80,000 to 100,000 clones, 87% seen once. V was shortened by 6 bases and J by 4 bases, with 18 bases between the two germline ends. CDR1 is SGDLS and CDR2 is YYNGEE in the germline V gene. The CDR3 consists of 15 residues. As concerns this clone: Its specificity is unknown.

The sequence derives from a young man in good health and CMV-seropositive. The rearrangement uses TRBV9 and TRBJ2-3; D call uncertain. The source material was PBMCs. CDR3 amino acids: CASNPGSYTADTQYF. The CDR3 DNA sequence: TGTGCCAGCAACCCCGGGTCCTACACGGCAGATACGCAGTATTTT.